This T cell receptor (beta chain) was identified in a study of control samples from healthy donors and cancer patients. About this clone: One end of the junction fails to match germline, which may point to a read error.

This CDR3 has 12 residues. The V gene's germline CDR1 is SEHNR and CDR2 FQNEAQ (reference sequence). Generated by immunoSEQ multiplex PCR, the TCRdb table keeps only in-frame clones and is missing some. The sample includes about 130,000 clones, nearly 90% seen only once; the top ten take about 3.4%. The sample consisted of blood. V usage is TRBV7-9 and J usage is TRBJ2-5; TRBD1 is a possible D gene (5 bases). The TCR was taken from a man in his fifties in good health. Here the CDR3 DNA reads TGCGTACTTGGGGCGTTGGGGGAGACCCAGTACTTC. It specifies CVLGALGETQYF.